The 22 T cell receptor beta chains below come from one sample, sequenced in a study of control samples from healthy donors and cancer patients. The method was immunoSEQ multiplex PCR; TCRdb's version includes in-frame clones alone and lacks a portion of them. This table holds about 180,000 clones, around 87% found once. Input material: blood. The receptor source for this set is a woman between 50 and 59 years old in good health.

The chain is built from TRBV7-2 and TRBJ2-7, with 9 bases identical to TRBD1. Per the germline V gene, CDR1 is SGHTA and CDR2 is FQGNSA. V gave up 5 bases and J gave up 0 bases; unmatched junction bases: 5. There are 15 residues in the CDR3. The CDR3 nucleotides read TGTGCCAGCAGCATGGACAGGGGTCTCTCCTACGAGCAGTACTTC. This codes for CASSMDRGLSYEQYF.

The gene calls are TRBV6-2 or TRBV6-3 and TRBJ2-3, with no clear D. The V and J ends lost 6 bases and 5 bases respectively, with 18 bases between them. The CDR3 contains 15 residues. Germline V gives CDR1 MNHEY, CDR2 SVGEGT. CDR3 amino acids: CASSLAELVGDTQYF. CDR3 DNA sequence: TGTGCCAGCAGCCTGGCGGAACTGGTGGGAGATACGCAGTATTTT.

CDR3 loop: CASSRGSIRTYNSPLHF. The CDR3 nucleotides read TGTGCCAGCAGCCGCGGGTCCATCCGCACCTATAATTCACCCCTCCACTTT. V gene TRBV14 combines with J gene TRBJ1-6; D is ambiguous. Deletions cut 4 bases from V and 2 bases from J, with 15 bases between. This CDR3 contains 17 residues. The V gene's germline CDR1 is SGHDN and CDR2 FVKESK.

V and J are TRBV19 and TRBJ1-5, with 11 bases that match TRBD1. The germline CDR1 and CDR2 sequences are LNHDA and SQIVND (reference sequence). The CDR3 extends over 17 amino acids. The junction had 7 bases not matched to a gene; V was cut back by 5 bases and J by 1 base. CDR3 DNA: TGTGCCAGTAGTCCTGGGACAGGGGGATTGAGCAATCAGCCCCAGCATTTT. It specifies CASSPGTGGLSNQPQHF.

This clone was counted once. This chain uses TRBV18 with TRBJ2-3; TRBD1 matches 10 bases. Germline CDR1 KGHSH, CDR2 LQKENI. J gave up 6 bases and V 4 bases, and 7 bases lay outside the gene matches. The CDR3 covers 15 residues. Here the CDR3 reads CASSRETGGADTQYF. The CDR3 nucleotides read TGTGCCAGCTCACGCGAGACAGGGGGCGCGGATACGCAGTATTTT. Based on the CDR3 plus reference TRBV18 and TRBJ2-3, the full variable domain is NAGVMQNPRHLVRRRGQEARLRCSPMKGHSHVYWYRQLPEEGLKFMVYLQKENIIDESGMPKERFSAEFPKEGPSILRIQQVVRGDSAAYFCASSRETGGADTQYFGPGTRLTVL.

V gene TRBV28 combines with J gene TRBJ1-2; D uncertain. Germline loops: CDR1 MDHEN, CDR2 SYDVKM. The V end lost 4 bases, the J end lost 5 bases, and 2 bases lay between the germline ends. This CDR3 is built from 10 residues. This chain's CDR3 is CASSSYGYTF. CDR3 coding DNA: TGTGCCAGCAGTTCGTATGGCTACACCTTC.

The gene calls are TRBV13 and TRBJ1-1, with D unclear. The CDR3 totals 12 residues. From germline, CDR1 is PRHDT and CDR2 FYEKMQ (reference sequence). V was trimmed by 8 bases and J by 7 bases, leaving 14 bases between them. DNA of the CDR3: TGTGCCAGCTCTGAAGGGCGGCGTGAAGCTTTCTTT. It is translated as CASSEGRREAFF.

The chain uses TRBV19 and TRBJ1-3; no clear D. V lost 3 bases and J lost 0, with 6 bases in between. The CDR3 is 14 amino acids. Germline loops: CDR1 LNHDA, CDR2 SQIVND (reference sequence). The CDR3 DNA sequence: TGTGCCAGTAGTATGGGATTCTCTGGAAACACCATATATTTT. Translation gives CASSMGFSGNTIYF.

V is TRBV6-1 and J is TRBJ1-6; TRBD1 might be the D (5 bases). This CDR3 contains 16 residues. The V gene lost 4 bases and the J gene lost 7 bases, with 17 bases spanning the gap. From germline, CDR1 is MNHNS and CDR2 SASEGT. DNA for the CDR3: TGTGCCAGCAGTGCCCCCGCGGAGGGGTCAAATTCACCCCTCCACTTT. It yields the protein CASSAPAEGSNSPLHF.

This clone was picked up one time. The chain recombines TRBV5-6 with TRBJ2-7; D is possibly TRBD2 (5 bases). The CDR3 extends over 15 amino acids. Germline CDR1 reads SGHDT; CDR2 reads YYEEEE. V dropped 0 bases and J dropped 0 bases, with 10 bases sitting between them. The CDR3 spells CASSLAGLLSYEQYF. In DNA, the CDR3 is TGTGCCAGCAGCTTGGCCGGACTGCTCTCCTACGAGCAGTACTTC. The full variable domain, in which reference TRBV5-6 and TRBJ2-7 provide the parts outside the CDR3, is DAGVTQSPTHLIKTRGQQVTLRCSPKSGHDTVSWYQQALGQGPQFIFQYYEEEERQRGNFPDRFSGHQFPNYSSELNVNALLLGDSALYLCASSLAGLLSYEQYFGPGTRLTVT.

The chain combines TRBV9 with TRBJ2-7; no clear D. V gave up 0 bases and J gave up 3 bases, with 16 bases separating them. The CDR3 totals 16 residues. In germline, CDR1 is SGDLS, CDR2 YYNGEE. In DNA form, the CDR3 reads TGTGCCAGCAGCGTAGCTATATATGGCAGCCGCTACGAGCAGTACTTC. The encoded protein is CASSVAIYGSRYEQYF.

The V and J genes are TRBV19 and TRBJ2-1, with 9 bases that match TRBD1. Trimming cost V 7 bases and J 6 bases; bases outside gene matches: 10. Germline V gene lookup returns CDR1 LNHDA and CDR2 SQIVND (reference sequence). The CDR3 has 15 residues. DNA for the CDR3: TGTGCCAGTACCCGGACAGGGGTAGGGAGCAATGAGCAGTTCTTC. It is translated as CASTRTGVGSNEQFF.

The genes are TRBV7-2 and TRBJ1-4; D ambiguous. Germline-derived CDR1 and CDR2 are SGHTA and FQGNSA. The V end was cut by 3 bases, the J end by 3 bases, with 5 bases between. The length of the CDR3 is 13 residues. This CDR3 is CASSFTPNEKLFF. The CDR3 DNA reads TGTGCCAGCAGCTTTACCCCTAATGAAAAACTGTTTTTT.

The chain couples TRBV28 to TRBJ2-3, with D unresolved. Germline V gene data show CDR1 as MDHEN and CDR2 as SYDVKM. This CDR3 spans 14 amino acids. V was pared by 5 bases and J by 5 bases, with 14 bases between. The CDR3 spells CASSPTDVRDTQYF. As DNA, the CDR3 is TGTGCCAGCAGTCCGACGGACGTGAGAGATACGCAGTATTTT.

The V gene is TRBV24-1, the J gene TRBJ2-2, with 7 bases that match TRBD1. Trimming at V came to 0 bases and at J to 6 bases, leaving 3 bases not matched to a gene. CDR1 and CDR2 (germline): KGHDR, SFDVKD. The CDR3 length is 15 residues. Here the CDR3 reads CATSDLGQGAGELFF. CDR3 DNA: TGTGCCACCAGTGATTTGGGCCAGGGGGCCGGGGAGCTGTTTTTT.

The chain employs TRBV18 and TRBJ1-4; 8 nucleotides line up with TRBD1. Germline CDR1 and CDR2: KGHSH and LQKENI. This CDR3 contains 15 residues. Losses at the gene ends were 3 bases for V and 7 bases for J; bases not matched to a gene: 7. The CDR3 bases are TGTGCCAGCTCACCTACGACAGGGGTGGGTGAAAAACTGTTTTTT. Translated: CASSPTTGVGEKLFF.

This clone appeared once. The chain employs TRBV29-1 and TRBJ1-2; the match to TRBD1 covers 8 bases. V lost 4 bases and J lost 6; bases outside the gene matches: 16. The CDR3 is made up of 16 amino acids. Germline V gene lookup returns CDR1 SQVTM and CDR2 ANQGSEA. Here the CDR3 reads CSVGTGTGERGHGYTF. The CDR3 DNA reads TGCAGCGTTGGTACGGGGACAGGCGAGAGGGGTCATGGCTACACCTTC.

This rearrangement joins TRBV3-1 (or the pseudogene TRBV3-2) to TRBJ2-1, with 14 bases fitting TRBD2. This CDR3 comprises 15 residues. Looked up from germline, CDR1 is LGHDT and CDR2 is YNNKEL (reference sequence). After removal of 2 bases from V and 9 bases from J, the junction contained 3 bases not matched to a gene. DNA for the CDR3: TGTGCCAGCAGCCAATTGGGACTAGCGGGGGTTGAGCAGTTCTTC. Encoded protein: CASSQLGLAGVEQFF.

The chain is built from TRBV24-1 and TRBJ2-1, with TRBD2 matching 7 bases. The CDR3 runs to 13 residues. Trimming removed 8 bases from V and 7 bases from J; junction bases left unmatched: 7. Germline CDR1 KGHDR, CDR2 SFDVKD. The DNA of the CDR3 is TGTGCCACCAACAAGGGCGGGGGTAATGAGCAGTTCTTC. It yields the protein CATNKGGGNEQFF.

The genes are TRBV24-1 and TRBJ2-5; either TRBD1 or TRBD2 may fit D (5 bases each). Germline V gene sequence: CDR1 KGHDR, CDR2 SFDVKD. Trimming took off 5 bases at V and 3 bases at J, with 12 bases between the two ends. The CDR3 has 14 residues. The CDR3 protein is CATSGPGGKETQYF. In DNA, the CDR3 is TGTGCCACCAGTGGTCCTGGGGGAAAAGAGACCCAGTACTTC.

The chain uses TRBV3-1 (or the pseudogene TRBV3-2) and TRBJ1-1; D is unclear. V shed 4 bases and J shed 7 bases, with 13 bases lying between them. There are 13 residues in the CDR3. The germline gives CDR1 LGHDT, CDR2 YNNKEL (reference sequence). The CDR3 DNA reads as TGTGCCAGCAGCCGGACCCTCGTTTTTGAAGCTTTCTTT. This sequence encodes CASSRTLVFEAFF.

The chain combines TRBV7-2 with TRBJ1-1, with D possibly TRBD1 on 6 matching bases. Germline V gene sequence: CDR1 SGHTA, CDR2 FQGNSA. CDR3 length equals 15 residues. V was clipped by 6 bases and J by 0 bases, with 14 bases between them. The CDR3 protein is CASRSAGTLNTEAFF. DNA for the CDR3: TGTGCCAGCAGATCAGCCGGGACACTGAACACTGAAGCTTTCTTT.